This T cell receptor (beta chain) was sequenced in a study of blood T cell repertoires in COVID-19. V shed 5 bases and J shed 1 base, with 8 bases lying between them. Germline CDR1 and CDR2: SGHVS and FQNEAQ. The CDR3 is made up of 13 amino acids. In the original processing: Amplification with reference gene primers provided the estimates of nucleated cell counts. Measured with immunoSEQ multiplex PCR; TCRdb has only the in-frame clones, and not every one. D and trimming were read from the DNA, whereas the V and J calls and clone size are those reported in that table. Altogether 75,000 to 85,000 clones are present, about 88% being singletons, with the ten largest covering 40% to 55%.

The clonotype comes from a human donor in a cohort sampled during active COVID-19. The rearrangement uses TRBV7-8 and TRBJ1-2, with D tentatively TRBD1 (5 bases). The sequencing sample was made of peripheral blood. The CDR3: CASSPDSNYGYTF. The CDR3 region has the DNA TGTGCCAGCAGCCCCGACAGTAACTATGGCTACACCTTC.